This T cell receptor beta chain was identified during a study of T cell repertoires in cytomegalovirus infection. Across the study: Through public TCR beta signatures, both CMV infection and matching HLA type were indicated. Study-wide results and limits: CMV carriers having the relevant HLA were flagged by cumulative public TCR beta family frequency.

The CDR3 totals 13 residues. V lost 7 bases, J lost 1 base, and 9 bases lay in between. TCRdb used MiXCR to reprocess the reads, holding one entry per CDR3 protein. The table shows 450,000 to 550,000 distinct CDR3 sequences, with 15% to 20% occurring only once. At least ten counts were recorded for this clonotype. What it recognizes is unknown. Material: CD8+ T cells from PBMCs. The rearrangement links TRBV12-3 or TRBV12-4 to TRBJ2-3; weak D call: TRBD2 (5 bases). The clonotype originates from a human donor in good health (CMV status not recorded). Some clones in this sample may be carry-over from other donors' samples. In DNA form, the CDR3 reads TGTGCCAGCAACATGAGGGGCACAGATACGCAGTATTTT. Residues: CASNMRGTDTQYF.